This T cell receptor (beta chain) stems from a study of cytomegalovirus exposure and HLA in healthy donors. Background on the study: The early release's HLA-typed donors yielded 78 million or so unique TCRs.

The germline V gene encodes CDR1 SNHLY and CDR2 FYNNEI. The CDR3 runs 18 residues. V gave up 5 bases and J gave up 7 bases, with 26 bases separating them. Overall study results and limits: In a later analysis, common viral pathogens appeared linked to several of the most significant clusters. The study recorded 160 or so TCR beta chains that were cytomegalovirus-associated.

In the PCR, 60 Vbeta and 13 Jbeta primers were used. Sequenced by immunoSEQ multiplex PCR; TCRdb stores in-frame clones only, minus some. The repertoire holds tens of thousands of clones, about 67% seen once, with about a third in the top ten. Points on this clone: What it binds is unknown.

The clonotype was recovered from a man aged 40-50 years in good health and CMV-seropositive. Sequences were obtained from PBMCs. V usage is TRBV2 and J usage is TRBJ1-4, with D tentatively TRBD1 (5 bases). CDR3 residues: CASSKEGSGGAAGEKLFF. CDR3 coding DNA: TGTGCCAGCAGTAAGGAAGGCTCGGGGGGTGCAGCGGGTGAAAAACTGTTTTTT.